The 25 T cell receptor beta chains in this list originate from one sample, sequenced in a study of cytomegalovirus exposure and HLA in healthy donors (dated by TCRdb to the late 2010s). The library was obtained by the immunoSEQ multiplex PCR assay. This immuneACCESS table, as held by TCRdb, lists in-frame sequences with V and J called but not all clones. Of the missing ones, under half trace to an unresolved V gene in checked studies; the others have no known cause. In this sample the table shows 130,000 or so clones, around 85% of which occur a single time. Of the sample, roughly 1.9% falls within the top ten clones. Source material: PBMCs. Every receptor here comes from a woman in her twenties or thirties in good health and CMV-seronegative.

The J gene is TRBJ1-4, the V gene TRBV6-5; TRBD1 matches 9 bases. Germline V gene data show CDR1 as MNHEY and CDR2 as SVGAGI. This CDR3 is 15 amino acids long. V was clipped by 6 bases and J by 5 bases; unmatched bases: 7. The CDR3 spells CASSLLGQGNEKLFF. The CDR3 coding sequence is TGTGCCAGCAGCCTCTTAGGACAGGGGAATGAAAAACTGTTTTTT.

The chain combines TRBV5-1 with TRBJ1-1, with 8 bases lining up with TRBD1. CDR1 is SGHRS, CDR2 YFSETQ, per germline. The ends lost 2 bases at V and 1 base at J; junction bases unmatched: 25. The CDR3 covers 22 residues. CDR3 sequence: CASSFRIQGAGFERMANTEAFF. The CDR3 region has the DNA TGCGCCAGCAGCTTCCGAATCCAGGGGGCCGGATTCGAAAGAATGGCGAACACTGAAGCTTTCTTT. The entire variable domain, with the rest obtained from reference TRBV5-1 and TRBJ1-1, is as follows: KAGVTQTPRYLIKTRGQQVTLSCSPISGHRSVSWYQQTPGQGLQFLFEYFSETQRNKGNFPGRFSGRQFSNSRSEMNVSTLELGDSALYLCASSFRIQGAGFERMANTEAFFGQGTRLTVV.

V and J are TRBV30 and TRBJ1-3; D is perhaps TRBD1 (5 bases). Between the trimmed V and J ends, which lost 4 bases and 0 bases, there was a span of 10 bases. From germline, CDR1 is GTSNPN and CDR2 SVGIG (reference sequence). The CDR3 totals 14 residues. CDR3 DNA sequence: TGTGCCTGGAACAGGCGAATCTCTGGAAACACCATATATTTT. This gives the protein CAWNRRISGNTIYF.

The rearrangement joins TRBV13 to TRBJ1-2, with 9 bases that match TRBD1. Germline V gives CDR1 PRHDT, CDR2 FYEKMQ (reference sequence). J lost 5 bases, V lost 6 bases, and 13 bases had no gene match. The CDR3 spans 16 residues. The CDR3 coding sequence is TGTGCCAGCAGTCCAGAAGGACAGGGGCTTGGGTATGGCTACACCTTC. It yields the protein CASSPEGQGLGYGYTF.

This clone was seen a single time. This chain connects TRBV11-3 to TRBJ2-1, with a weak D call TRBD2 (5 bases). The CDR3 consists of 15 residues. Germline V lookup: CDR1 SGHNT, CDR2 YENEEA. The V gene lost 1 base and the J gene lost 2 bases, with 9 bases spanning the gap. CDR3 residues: CASSLGAATYNEQFF. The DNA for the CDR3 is TGTGCCAGCAGCTTAGGAGCGGCGACCTACAATGAGCAGTTCTTC.

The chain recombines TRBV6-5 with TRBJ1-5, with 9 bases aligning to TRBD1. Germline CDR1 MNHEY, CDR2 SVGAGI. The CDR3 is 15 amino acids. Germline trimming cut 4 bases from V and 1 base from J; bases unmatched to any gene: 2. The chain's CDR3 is CASSLQGASNQPQHF. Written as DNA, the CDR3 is TGTGCCAGCAGTTTACAGGGGGCGAGCAATCAGCCCCAGCATTTT.

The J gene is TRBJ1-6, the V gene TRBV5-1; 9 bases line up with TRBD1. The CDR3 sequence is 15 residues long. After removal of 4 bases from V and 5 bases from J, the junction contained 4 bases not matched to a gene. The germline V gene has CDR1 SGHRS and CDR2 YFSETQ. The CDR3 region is CASSVTGGNNSPLHF. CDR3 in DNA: TGCGCCAGCAGCGTGACAGGGGGGAATAATTCACCCCTCCACTTT.

The DNA of the CDR3 is TGTGCCAGCAGGTTGACTAGCGGCTACGAGCAGTACTTC. Protein: CASRLTSGYEQYF. The chain joins TRBV2 to TRBJ2-7; 9 bases align to TRBD2. Germline trimming cut 6 bases from V and 3 bases from J; bases unmatched to any gene: 3. The CDR3 has 13 amino acids. Germline V CDR1 and CDR2: SNHLY, FYNNEI. Variable domain in full (rest from reference TRBV2 and TRBJ2-7): EPEVTQTPSHQVTQMGQEVILRCVPISNHLYFYWYRQILGQKVEFLVSFYNNEISEKSEIFDDQFSVERPDGSNFTLKIRSTKLEDSAMYFCASRLTSGYEQYFGPGTRLTVT.

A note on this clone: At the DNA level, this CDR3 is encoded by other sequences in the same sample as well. CDR3 loop: CASSYSRGLNYGYTF. CDR3 DNA sequence: TGTGCCAGCAGTTACTCCAGGGGGCTTAACTATGGCTACACCTTC. The chain recombines TRBV6-5 with TRBJ1-2, with 8 bases aligning to TRBD1. The CDR3 contains 15 residues. V gave up 0 bases and J gave up 1 base; unmatched junction bases: 1. From germline, CDR1 is MNHEY and CDR2 SVGAGI.

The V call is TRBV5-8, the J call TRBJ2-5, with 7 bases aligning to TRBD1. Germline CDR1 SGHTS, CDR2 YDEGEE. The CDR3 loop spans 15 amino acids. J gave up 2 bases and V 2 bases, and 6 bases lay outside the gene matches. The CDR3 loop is CASSFALGQQETQYF. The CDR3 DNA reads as TGTGCCAGCAGCTTTGCCCTGGGACAGCAAGAGACCCAGTACTTC. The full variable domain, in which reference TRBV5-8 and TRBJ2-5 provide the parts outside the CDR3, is EAGVTQSPTHLIKTRGQQATLRCSPISGHTSVYWYQQALGLGLQFLLWYDEGEERNRGNFPPRFSGRQFPNYSSELNVNALELEDSALYLCASSFALGQQETQYFGPGTRLLVL.

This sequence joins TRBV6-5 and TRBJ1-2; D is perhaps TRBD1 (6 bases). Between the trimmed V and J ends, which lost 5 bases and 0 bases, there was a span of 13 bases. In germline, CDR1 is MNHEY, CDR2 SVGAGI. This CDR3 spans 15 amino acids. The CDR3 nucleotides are TGTGCCAGCAGTGGCAAATGGGGGCCTAACTATGGCTACACCTTC. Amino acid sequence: CASSGKWGPNYGYTF.

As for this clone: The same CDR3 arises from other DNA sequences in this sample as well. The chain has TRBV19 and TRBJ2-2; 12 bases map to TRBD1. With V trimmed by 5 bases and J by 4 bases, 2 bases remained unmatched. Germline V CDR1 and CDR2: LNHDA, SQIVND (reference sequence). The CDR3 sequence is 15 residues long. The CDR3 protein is CASSGTGGSTGELFF. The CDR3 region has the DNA TGTGCCAGTAGTGGGACAGGGGGCAGCACCGGGGAGCTGTTTTTT. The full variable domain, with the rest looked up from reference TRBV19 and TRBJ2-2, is DGGITQSPKYLFRKEGQNVTLSCEQNLNHDAMYWYRQDPGQGLRLIYYSQIVNDFQKGDIAEGYSVSREKKESFPLTVTSAQKNPTAFYLCASSGTGGSTGELFFGEGSRLTVL.

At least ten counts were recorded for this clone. The CDR3 here is CASSVDSTDTQYF. DNA for the CDR3: TGCGCCAGCAGTGTAGATAGCACAGATACGCAGTATTTT. The rearrangement joins TRBV10-1 to TRBJ2-3; D remains ambiguous. Trimming took 4 bases from V and 0 from J, leaving 5 bases between them. CDR1 and CDR2 from the germline V gene are WNHNN and SYGVQD (reference sequence). The length of the CDR3 is 13 residues.

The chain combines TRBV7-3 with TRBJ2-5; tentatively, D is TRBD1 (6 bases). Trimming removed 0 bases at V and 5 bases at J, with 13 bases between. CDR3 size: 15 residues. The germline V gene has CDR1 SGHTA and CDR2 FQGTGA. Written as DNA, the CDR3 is TGTGCCAGCAGCTTAACGACAAAGGGGGAGGAGACCCAGTACTTC. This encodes CASSLTTKGEETQYF.

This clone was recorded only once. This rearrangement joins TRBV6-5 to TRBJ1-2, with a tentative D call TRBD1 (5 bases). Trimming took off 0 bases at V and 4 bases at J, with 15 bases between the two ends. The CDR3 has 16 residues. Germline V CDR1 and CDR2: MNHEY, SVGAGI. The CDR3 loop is CASSYSSRGSSYGYTF. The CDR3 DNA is TGTGCCAGCAGTTACTCGTCAAGGGGCAGCTCCTATGGCTACACCTTC.

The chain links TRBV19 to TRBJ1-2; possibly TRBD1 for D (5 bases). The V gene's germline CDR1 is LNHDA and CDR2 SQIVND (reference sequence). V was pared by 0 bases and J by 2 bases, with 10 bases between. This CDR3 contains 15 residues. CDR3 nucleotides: TGTGCCAGTAGTATAGATATCCAGGGCAACTATGGCTACACCTTC. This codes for CASSIDIQGNYGYTF.

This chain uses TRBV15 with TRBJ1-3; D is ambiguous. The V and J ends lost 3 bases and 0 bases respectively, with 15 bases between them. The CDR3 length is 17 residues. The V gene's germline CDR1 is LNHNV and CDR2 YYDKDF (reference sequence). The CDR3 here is CATSSAGMGASGNTIYF. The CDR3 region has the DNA TGTGCCACCAGCAGCGCAGGTATGGGAGCCTCTGGAAACACCATATATTTT.

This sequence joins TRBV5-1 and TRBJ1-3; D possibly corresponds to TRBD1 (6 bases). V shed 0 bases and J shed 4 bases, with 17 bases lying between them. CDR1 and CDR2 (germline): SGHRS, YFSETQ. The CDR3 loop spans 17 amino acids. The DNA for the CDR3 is TGCGCCAGCAGCTTGGATCCCGCGGGCACAGGGGGAAACACCATATATTTT. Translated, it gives CASSLDPAGTGGNTIYF.

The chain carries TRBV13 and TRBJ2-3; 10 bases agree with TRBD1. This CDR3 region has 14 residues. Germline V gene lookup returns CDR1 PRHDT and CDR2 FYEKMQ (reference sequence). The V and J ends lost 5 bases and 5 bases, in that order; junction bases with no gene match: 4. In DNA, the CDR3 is TGTGCCAGCAGCGACAGGGGGCGAGTAGATACGCAGTATTTT. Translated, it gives CASSDRGRVDTQYF.

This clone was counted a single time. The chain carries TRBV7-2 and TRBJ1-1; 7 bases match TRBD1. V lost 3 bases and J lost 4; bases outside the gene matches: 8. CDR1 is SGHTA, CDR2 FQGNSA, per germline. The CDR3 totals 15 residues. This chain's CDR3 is CASSFEETGPTEAFF. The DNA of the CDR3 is TGTGCCAGCAGCTTTGAGGAGACAGGGCCCACTGAAGCTTTCTTT.

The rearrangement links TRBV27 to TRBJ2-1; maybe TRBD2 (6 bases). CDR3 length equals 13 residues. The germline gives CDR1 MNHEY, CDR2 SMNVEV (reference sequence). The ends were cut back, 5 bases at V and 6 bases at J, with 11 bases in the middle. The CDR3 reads CASSGGLSNEQFF. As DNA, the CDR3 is TGTGCCAGCAGTGGGGGACTTTCCAATGAGCAGTTCTTC.

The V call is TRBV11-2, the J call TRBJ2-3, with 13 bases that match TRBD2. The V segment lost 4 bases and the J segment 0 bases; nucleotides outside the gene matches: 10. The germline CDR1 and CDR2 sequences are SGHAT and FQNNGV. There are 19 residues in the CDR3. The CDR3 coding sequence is TGTGCCAGCAGCTCCGCCACTAGCGGGGGGGGCACTAGCACAGATACGCAGTATTTT. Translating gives CASSSATSGGGTSTDTQYF.

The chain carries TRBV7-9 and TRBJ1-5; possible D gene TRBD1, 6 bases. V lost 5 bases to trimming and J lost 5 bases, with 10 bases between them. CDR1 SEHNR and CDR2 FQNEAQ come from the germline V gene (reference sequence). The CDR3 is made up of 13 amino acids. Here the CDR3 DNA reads TGTGCCAGCAGCGTCCGACAGGATCAGCCCCAGCATTTT. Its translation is CASSVRQDQPQHF.

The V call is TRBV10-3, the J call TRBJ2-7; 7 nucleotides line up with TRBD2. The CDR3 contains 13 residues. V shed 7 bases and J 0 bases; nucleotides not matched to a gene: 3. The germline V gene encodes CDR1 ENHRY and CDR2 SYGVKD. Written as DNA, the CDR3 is TGTGCCATCACCCCGGGGGGCTCCTACGAGCAGTACTTC. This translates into CAITPGGSYEQYF.

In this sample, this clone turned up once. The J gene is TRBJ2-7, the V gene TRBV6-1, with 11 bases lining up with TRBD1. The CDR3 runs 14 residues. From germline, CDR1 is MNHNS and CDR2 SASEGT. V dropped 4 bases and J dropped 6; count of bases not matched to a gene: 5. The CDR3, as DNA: TGTGCCAGCAGTGTTGGACAGGGGGCCCGCGAGCAGTACTTC. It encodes CASSVGQGAREQYF.